This T cell receptor (beta chain) was captured by sequencing in a study of T cell repertoires and HLA-DP antigens. Overall study: Versus self, one alloantigen differed at one groove amino acid, the other at some eleven.

With regard to this clone: Its specificity is not known.

Data came from immunoSEQ multiplex PCR; TCRdb stores just in-frame clones and leaves some out. The repertoire includes about 73,000 clones, around three quarters of them detected once, and 1.6% sits in the top ten. Germline loops: CDR1 MDHEN, CDR2 SYDVKM. This CDR3 region has 14 residues. The V end was cut by 4 bases, the J end by 1 base, with 7 bases between. The clonotype was recovered from a man between 60 and 75 years old in good health and CMV-seronegative. Sequencing input: CD4+ T cells from PBMCs. This chain joins TRBV28 and TRBJ1-4; TRBD1 might be the D (5 bases). The CDR3 coding sequence is TGTGCCAGCAGTTCTAGGGGAACTAATGAAAAACTGTTTTTT. This translates into CASSSRGTNEKLFF.